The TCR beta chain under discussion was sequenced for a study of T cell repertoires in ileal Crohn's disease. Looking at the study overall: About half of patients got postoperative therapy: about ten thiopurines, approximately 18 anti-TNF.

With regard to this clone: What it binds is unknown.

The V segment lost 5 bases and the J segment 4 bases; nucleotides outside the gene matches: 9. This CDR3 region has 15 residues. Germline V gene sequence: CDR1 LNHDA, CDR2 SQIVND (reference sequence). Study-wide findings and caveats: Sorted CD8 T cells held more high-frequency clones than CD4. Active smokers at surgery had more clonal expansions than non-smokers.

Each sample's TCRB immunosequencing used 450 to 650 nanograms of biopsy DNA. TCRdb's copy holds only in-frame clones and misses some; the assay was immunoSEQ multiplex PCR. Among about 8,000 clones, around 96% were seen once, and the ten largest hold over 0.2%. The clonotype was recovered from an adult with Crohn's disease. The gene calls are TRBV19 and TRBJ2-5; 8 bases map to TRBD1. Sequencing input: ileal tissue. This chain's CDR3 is CASSAGQGNLETQYF. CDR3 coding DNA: TGTGCCAGTAGTGCAGGACAGGGAAATTTAGAGACCCAGTACTTC.